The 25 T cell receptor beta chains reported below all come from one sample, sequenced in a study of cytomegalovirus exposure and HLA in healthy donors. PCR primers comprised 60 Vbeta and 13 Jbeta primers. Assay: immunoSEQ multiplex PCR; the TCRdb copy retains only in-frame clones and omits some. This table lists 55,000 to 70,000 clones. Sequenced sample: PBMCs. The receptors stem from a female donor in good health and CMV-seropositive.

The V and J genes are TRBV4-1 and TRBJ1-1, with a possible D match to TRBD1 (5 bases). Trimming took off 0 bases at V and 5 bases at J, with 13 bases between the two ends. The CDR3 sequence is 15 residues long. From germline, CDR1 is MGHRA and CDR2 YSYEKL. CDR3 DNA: TGCGCCAGCAGCCAAGACGGGGGAATTGGGACTGAAGCTTTCTTT. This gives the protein CASSQDGGIGTEAFF.

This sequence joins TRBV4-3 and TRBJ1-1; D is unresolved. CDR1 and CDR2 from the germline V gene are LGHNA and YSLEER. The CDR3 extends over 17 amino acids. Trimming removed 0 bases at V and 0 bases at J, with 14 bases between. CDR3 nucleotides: TGCGCCAGCAGCCAAGATCGGGCAGCGGGTATGAACACTGAAGCTTTCTTT. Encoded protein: CASSQDRAAGMNTEAFF.

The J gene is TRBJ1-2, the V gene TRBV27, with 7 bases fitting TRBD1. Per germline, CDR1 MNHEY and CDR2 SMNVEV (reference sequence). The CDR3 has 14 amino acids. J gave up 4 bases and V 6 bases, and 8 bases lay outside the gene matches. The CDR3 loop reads CASSPYPGGYGYTF. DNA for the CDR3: TGTGCCAGCAGCCCCTATCCAGGGGGCTATGGCTACACCTTC.

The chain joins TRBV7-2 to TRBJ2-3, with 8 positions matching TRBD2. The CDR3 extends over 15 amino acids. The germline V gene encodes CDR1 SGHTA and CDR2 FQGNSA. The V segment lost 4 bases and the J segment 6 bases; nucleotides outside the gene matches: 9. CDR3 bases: TGTGCCAGCAGCTCGCGCGGCGGGGGGTGGGATACGCAGTATTTT. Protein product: CASSSRGGGWDTQYF.

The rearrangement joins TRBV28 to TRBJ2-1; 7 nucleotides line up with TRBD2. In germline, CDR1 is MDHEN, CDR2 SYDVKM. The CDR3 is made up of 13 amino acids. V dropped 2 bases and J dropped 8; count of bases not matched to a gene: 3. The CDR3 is CASSLRLADEQFF. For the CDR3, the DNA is TGTGCCAGCAGTTTAAGACTAGCAGATGAGCAGTTCTTC.

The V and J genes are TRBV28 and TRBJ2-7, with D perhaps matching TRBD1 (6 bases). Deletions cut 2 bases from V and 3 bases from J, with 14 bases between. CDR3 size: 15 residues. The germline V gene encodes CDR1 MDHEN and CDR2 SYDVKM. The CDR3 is CASSLGSGAGYEQYF. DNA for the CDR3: TGTGCCAGCAGTTTAGGGTCAGGGGCTGGCTACGAGCAGTACTTC. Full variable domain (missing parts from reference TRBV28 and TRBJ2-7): DVKVTQSSRYLVKRTGEKVFLECVQDMDHENMFWYRQDPGLGLRLIYFSYDVKMKEKGDIPEGYSVSREKKERFSLILESASTNQTSMYLCASSLGSGAGYEQYFGPGTRLTVT.

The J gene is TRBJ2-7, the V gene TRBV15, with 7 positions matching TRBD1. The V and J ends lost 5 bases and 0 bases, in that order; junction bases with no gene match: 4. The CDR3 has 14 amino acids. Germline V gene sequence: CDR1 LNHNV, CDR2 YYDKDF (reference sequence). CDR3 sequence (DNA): TGTGCCACCAGCTCCCGGGACAGCTCCTACGAGCAGTACTTC. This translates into CATSSRDSSYEQYF.

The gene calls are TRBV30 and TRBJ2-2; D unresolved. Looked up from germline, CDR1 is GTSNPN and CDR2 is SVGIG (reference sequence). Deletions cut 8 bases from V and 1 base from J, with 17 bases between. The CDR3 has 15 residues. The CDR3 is CAGRDWKKNTGELFF. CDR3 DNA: TGTGCCGGAAGAGACTGGAAGAAGAACACCGGGGAGCTGTTTTTT.

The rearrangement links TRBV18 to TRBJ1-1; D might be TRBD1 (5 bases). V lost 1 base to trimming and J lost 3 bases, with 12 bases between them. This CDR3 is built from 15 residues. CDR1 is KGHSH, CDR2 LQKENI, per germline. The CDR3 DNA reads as TGTGCCAGCTCACCACAGGGCCCCAGGGACACTGAAGCTTTCTTT. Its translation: CASSPQGPRDTEAFF.

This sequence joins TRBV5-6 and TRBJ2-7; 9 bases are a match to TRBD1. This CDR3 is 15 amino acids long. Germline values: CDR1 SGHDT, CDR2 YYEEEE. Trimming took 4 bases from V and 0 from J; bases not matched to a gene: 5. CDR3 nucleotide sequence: TGTGCCAGCAGCGCCGGGACAGGGAGCTCCTACGAGCAGTACTTC. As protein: CASSAGTGSSYEQYF.

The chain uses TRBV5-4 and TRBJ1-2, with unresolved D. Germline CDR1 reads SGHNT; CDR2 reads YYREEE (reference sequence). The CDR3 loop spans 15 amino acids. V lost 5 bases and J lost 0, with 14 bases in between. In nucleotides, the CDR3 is TGTGCCAGCAGAGGTGAGGGCGGAGCTAACTATGGCTACACCTTC. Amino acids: CASRGEGGANYGYTF.

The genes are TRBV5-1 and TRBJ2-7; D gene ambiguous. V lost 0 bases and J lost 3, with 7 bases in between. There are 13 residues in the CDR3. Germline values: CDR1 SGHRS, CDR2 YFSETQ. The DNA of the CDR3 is TGCGCCAGCAGCTTGGACCAGGACTACGAGCAGTACTTC. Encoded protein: CASSLDQDYEQYF.

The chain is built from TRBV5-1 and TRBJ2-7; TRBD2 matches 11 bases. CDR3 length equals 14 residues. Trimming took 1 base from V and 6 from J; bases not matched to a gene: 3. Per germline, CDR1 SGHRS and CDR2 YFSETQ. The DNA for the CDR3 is TGCGCCAGCAGCTTGTCTCTAGCGGGGGGCGAGCAGTACTTC. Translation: CASSLSLAGGEQYF.

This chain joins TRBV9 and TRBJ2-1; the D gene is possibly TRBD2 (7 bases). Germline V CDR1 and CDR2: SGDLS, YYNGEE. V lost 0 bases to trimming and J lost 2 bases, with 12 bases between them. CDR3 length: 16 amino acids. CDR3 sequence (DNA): TGTGCCAGCAGCGTAGATCCCGGGGGGCCCTACAATGAGCAGTTCTTC. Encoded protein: CASSVDPGGPYNEQFF.

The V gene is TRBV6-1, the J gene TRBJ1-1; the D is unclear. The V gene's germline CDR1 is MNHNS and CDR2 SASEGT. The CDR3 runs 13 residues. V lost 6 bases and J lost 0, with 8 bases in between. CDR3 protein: CASSLNMNTEAFF. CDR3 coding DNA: TGTGCCAGCAGCTTAAACATGAACACTGAAGCTTTCTTT.

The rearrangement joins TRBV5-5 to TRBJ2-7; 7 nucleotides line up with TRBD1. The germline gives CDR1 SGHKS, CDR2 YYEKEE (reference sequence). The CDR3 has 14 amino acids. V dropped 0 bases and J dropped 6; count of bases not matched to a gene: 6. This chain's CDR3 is CASSLEGGSVEQYF. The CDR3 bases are TGTGCCAGCAGCTTGGAAGGGGGCTCGGTCGAGCAGTACTTC.

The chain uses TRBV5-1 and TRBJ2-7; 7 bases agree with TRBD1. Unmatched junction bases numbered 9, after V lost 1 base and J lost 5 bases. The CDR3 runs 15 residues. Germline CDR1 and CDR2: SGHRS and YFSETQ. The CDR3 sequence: CASSLYDRDPNEQYF. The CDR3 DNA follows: TGCGCCAGCAGCTTGTACGACAGGGACCCCAACGAGCAGTACTTC.

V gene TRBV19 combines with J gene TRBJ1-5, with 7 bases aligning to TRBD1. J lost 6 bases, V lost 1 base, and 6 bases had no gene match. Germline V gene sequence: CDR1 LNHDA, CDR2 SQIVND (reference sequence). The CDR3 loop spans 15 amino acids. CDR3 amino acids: CASSIVQGKGQPQHF. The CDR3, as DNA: TGTGCCAGTAGTATAGTACAGGGGAAGGGTCAGCCCCAGCATTTT.

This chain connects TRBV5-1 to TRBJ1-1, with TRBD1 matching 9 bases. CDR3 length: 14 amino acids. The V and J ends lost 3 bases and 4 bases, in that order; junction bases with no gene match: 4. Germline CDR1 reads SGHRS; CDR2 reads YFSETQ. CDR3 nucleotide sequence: TGCGCCAGCAGCTCGGGACAGGGTCCCACTGAAGCTTTCTTT. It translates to CASSSGQGPTEAFF.

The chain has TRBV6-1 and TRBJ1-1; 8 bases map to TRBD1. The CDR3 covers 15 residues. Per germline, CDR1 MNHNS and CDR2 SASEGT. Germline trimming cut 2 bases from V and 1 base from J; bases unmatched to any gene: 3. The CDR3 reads CASSETTGGNTEAFF. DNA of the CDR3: TGTGCCAGCAGTGAAACAACAGGGGGGAACACTGAAGCTTTCTTT.

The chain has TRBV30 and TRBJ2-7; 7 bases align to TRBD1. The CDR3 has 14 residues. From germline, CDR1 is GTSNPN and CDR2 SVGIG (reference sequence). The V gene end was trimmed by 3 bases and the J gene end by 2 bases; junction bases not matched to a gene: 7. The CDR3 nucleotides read TGTGCCTGGAGCTCCGGGACAGTGGCCTACGAGCAGTACTTC. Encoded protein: CAWSSGTVAYEQYF. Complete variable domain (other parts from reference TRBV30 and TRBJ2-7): SQTIHQWPATLVQPVGSPLSLECTVEGTSNPNLYWYRQAAGRGLQLLFYSVGIGQISSEVPQNLSASRPQDRQFILSSKKLLLSDSGFYLCAWSSGTVAYEQYFGPGTRLTVT.

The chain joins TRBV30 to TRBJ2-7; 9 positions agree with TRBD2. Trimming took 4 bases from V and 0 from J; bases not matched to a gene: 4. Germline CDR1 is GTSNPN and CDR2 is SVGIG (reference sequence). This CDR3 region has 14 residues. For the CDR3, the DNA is TGTGCCTGGAACAGCGGGAGGAGCTCCTACGAGCAGTACTTC. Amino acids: CAWNSGRSSYEQYF.

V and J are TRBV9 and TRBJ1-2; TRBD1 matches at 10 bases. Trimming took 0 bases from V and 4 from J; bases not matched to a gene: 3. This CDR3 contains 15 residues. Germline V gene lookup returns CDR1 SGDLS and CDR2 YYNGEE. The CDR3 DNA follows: TGTGCCAGCAGCGTAGACGGGACAGGGGCCTATGGCTACACCTTC. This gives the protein CASSVDGTGAYGYTF.

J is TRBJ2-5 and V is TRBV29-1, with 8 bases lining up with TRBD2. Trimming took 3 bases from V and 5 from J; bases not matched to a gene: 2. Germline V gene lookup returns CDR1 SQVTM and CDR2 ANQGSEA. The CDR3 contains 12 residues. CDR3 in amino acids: CSVEGLEETQYF. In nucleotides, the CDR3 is TGCAGCGTTGAGGGACTAGAGGAGACCCAGTACTTC.

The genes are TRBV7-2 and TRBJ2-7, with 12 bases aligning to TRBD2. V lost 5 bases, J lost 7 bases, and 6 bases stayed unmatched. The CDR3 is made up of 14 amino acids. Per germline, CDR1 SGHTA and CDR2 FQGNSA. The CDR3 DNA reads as TGTGCCAGCAGCCTCCGGACTAGCGGGAAAGAGCAGTACTTC. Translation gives CASSLRTSGKEQYF.